The text below deals with one T cell receptor beta chain. This sample was included in a study of blood T cell repertoires in COVID-19. Overall study context: PBMCs, B-cell-depleted T cells, or T cells provided the cDNA or gDNA that made up the material.

Germline V CDR1 and CDR2: MGHDK, SYGVNS. V was pared by 2 bases and J by 3 bases, with 5 bases of the junction left unmatched. The CDR3 loop spans 16 amino acids. Authors' analysis steps: Quantification of nucleated cells was approximated via reference gene primer amplification. Assay: immunoSEQ multiplex PCR; the TCRdb copy retains only in-frame clones and omits some. That table supplies the V and J calls and clone size; D and trimming were determined from the DNA. The table lists 300,000 to 400,000 clones, around 87% of them singletons. The genes are TRBV25-1 and TRBJ2-2, with 8 bases aligning to TRBD1. This clonotype was obtained from a woman aged 45 to 65 with active or convalescent COVID-19. The specimen sequenced was peripheral blood. CDR3 coding DNA: TGTGCCAGCAGTGAAGCGGACAGGGCTTACACCGGGGAGCTGTTTTTT. Amino acids: CASSEADRAYTGELFF.